This T cell receptor beta chain was recovered during a study of cytomegalovirus exposure and HLA in healthy donors. Germline CDR1 and CDR2: SGHDT and YYEEEE. The V gene lost 0 bases and the J gene lost 4 bases, with 7 bases spanning the gap. The CDR3 loop spans 13 amino acids. The PCR made use of 60 Vbeta and 13 Jbeta primers. Measured with immunoSEQ multiplex PCR; TCRdb has only the in-frame clones, and not every one. Here the sample spans tens of thousands of clones, around three quarters being singletons. Sequencing used PBMCs. The clonotype was recovered from a male donor in good health and CMV-seronegative. This chain uses TRBV5-6 with TRBJ1-2; D is unclear. The CDR3 DNA follows: TGTGCCAGCAGCTTGGGTGGAGCCTATGGCTACACCTTC. Translation: CASSLGGAYGYTF.